This TCR beta chain was identified during a study of cytomegalovirus exposure and HLA in healthy donors. About the study: A previous analysis identified 100 million to 120 million unique TCR beta sequences derived from around 200 million T cells.

With 60 Vbeta and 13 Jbeta primers, the PCR was carried out. Clones were sequenced by immunoSEQ multiplex PCR, and TCRdb holds only the in-frame ones, with some missing. The sample contains over 150,000 clones, about 71% of which appear only once. This clone showed up just once. Each donor was nominally healthy when sampled (though unrecorded immune exposures were likely). Germline V gene sequence: CDR1 LNHDA, CDR2 SQIVND (reference sequence). V dropped 5 bases and J dropped 5; count of bases not matched to a gene: 5. This CDR3 has 15 amino acids. The origin of this receptor is a woman aged 30 to 39 in good health and CMV-seronegative. The specimen sequenced was PBMCs. The chain is built from TRBV19 and TRBJ2-1, with 11 nucleotides matching TRBD2. CDR3 region: CASSPGTSGNNEQFF. Written as DNA, the CDR3 is TGTGCCAGTAGTCCCGGGACTAGCGGAAACAATGAGCAGTTCTTC.